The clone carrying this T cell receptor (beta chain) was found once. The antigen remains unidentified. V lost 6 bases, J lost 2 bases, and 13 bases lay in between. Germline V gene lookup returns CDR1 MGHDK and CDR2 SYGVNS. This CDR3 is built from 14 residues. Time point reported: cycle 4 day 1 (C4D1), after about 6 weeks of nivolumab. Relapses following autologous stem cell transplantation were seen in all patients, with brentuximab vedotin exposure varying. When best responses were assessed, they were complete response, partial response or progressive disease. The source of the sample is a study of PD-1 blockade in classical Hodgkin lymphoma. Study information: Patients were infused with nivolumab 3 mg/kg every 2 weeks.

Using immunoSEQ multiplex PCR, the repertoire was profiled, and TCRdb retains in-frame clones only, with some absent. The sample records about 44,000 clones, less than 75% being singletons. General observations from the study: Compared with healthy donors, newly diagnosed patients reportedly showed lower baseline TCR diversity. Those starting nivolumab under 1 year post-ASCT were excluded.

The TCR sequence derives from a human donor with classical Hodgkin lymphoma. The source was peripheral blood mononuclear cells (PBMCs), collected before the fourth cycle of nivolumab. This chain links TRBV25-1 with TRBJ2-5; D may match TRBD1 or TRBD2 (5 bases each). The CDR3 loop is CASRFGTEQETQYF. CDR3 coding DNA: TGTGCCAGCAGATTTGGGACCGAACAAGAGACCCAGTACTTC.